Below are 31 T cell receptor beta chains sequenced from a single sample in a study of blood T cell repertoires in COVID-19. Using immunoSEQ multiplex PCR, the repertoire was profiled, and TCRdb retains in-frame clones only, with some absent. The table has some 490,000 clones, roughly nine tenths seen once. Sequenced sample: PBMCs or T cells enriched from blood (not recorded which). Every receptor here comes from a woman aged 55-70 years who had recovered from COVID-19.

This chain uses TRBV3-1 (or the pseudogene TRBV3-2) with TRBJ2-2; the match to TRBD2 covers 8 bases. The CDR3 consists of 16 residues. CDR1 is LGHDT, CDR2 YNNKEL, per germline (reference sequence). Trimming at V came to 5 bases and at J to 0 bases, leaving 5 bases not matched to a gene. The CDR3, as DNA: TGTGCCAGCAGCTCAAGCGGGGGTACGAACACCGGGGAGCTGTTTTTT. It codes for CASSSSGGTNTGELFF.

V gene TRBV12-3 or TRBV12-4 combines with J gene TRBJ1-6; TRBD1 matches 7 bases. This CDR3 contains 12 residues. Unmatched junction bases numbered 7, after V lost 6 bases and J lost 14 bases. The CDR3 DNA reads TGTGCCAGCAGACAAGGGACAGCCACCCTCCACTTT. Its translation is CASRQGTATLHF.

This chain joins TRBV9 and TRBJ1-4, with D tentatively TRBD1 (6 bases). CDR3 length equals 21 residues. Germline V lookup: CDR1 SGDLS, CDR2 YYNGEE. The V and J ends lost 3 bases and 0 bases respectively, with 27 bases between them. The CDR3 protein is CASSAKGTPVQGLATNEKLFF. In DNA form, the CDR3 reads TGTGCCAGCAGCGCTAAGGGGACCCCTGTACAGGGTCTGGCAACTAATGAAAAACTGTTTTTT.

This clone was seen a single time. J is TRBJ2-7 and V is TRBV7-8, with a weak D call TRBD1 (5 bases). The CDR3 covers 15 residues. The V and J ends lost 1 base and 5 bases respectively, with 15 bases between them. Germline V lookup: CDR1 SGHVS, CDR2 FQNEAQ. The CDR3 sequence is CASSLDRYRLDEQYV. CDR3 DNA sequence: TGTGCCAGCAGCTTAGACAGGTACCGTTTGGACGAGCAGTACGTC.

V is TRBV4-2 and J is TRBJ2-1, with TRBD2 matching over 10 bases. CDR1 LGHNA and CDR2 YNFKEQ come from the germline V gene. The CDR3 extends over 15 amino acids. The V segment lost 1 base and the J segment 11 bases; nucleotides outside the gene matches: 8. The CDR3 DNA reads TGTGCCAGCAGCCAAGTCGAGTTAGCGGGGGGAAAGCAGTTCTTC. As protein: CASSQVELAGGKQFF.

This CDR3 reads CAWRIFGLAGTGELFF. The CDR3 coding sequence is TGTGCCTGGAGGATTTTCGGACTAGCGGGGACCGGGGAGCTGTTTTTT. The V gene is TRBV30, the J gene TRBJ2-2; TRBD2 matches at 12 bases. This CDR3 has 16 amino acids. Germline V gene sequence: CDR1 GTSNPN, CDR2 SVGIG (reference sequence). After removal of 3 bases from V and 5 bases from J, the junction contained 7 bases not matched to a gene.

The chain joins TRBV18 to TRBJ1-2; 7 positions match TRBD1. Trimming at V came to 4 bases and at J to 0 bases, leaving 2 bases not matched to a gene. Germline lookup yields CDR1 KGHSH and CDR2 LQKENI. The CDR3 spans 14 residues. CDR3 loop: CASSQGASNYGYTF. CDR3 sequence (DNA): TGTGCCAGCTCACAGGGGGCGTCTAACTATGGCTACACCTTC.

This chain joins TRBV29-1 and TRBJ1-4, with a tentative D call TRBD1 (5 bases). The V end was cut by 4 bases, the J end by 7 bases, with 10 bases between. Germline V CDR1 and CDR2: SQVTM, ANQGSEA. The CDR3 extends over 12 amino acids. CDR3 amino acids: CSVGRAGEKLFF. CDR3 bases: TGCAGCGTTGGCAGGGCCGGTGAAAAACTGTTTTTT.

Concerning this clone itself: The same CDR3 can be traced to other DNA sequences in this sample. The V and J genes are TRBV9 and TRBJ2-1, with D unresolved. V was trimmed by 3 bases and J by 5 bases, leaving 3 bases between them. The germline V gene has CDR1 SGDLS and CDR2 YYNGEE. This CDR3 is built from 11 residues. The CDR3 DNA reads TGTGCCAGCAGCGCTGACAATGAGCAGTTCTTC. Translated, it gives CASSADNEQFF.

The chain combines TRBV29-1 with TRBJ2-3, with TRBD2 matching 10 bases. The length of the CDR3 is 13 residues. Germline V lookup: CDR1 SQVTM, CDR2 ANQGSEA. The J segment lost 5 bases and the V segment lost 4 bases, leaving 3 bases of the junction unmatched. The CDR3 DNA is TGCAGCGTTGGGACTAGCGGACGAGATACGCAGTATTTT. It encodes CSVGTSGRDTQYF.

This clone was seen only once. The V and J genes are TRBV21-1 and TRBJ2-7; the table gives TRBD2 as D, unverified against the DNA. TRBV21-1 is a known pseudogene. The CDR3 covers 18 residues. CDR3: CASRPTGTSGGLAYEQYF. For the CDR3, the DNA is TGTGCCAGCCGCCCGACCGGGACTAGCGGGGGGTTGGCCTACGAGCAGTACTTC.

The chain uses TRBV5-4 and TRBJ2-7; the match to TRBD1 covers 9 bases. With 0 bases clipped from V and 6 bases from J, the junction kept 7 bases outside the gene matches. The CDR3 extends over 15 amino acids. The germline V gene has CDR1 SGHNT and CDR2 YYREEE (reference sequence). The DNA for the CDR3 is TGTGCCAGCAGCTTGGGAGGGACAGGGCTGATCGAGCAGTACTTC. Its translation: CASSLGGTGLIEQYF.

This rearrangement joins TRBV5-4 to TRBJ2-7, with TRBD1 matching 9 bases. The CDR3 runs to 14 residues. The V gene end was trimmed by 4 bases and the J gene end by 3 bases; junction bases not matched to a gene: 5. Germline CDR1 is SGHNT and CDR2 is YYREEE (reference sequence). CDR3 amino acids: CASSLRDRDYEQYF. For the CDR3, the DNA is TGTGCCAGCAGCCTCCGGGACAGGGACTACGAGCAGTACTTC.

The chain uses TRBV24-1 and TRBJ2-2; D is perhaps TRBD1 (6 bases). V was trimmed by 0 bases and J by 5 bases, leaving 15 bases between them. The CDR3 loop spans 17 amino acids. The germline CDR1 and CDR2 sequences are KGHDR and SFDVKD. CDR3 loop: CATSDLPGRGGTGELFF. The CDR3 DNA is TGTGCCACCAGTGATTTGCCCGGCAGGGGTGGTACCGGGGAGCTGTTTTTT.

CDR3 nucleotides: TGTGCCAGAAGCAACGGGACTGCGAGCTCCTACGAGCAGTACGTC. Its protein is CARSNGTASSYEQYV. The chain recombines TRBV5-3 with TRBJ2-7; tentative D call: TRBD2 (6 bases). TRBV5-3 is recorded as an ORF, its role being uncertain. The germline V and J ends were trimmed by 4 bases and 0 bases, with 14 bases remaining between them. This CDR3 is 15 amino acids long.

The V call is TRBV6-5, the J call TRBJ2-7; 7 bases match TRBD1. In germline, CDR1 is MNHEY, CDR2 SVGAGI. The CDR3 is 15 amino acids. Trimming took 5 bases from V and 7 from J; bases not matched to a gene: 14. CDR3 nucleotide sequence: TGTGCCAGCAGTAAACGCCACAGGGGAGTTTGGGAGCAGTACTTC. It specifies CASSKRHRGVWEQYF.

On this clone: Other DNA variants within this sample encode the same CDR3. This chain links TRBV5-1 with TRBJ1-4; 8 bases line up with TRBD1. Germline CDR1 and CDR2: SGHRS and YFSETQ. The ends lost 0 bases at V and 10 bases at J; junction bases unmatched: 5. This CDR3 has 14 residues. The CDR3 region is CASSLAGQGSKLFF. The CDR3 DNA reads TGCGCCAGCAGCTTGGCCGGACAGGGCTCAAAACTGTTTTTT. Combining the CDR3 with reference TRBV5-1 and TRBJ1-4 gives the whole variable domain KAGVTQTPRYLIKTRGQQVTLSCSPISGHRSVSWYQQTPGQGLQFLFEYFSETQRNKGNFPGRFSGRQFSNSRSEMNVSTLELGDSALYLCASSLAGQGSKLFFGSGTQLSVL.

The chain joins TRBV12-5 to TRBJ1-2; 8 positions agree with TRBD1. Trimming took 0 bases from V and 4 from J; bases not matched to a gene: 4. The CDR3 runs 15 residues. The germline CDR1 and CDR2 sequences are LGHNT and FRNRAP. The CDR3 spells CASGLVLGTGYGYTF. Here the CDR3 DNA reads TGTGCTAGTGGTTTGGTACTGGGGACAGGCTATGGCTACACCTTC.

CDR3 residues: CASTVEKSDTQYF. The DNA for the CDR3 is TGTGCCAGCACCGTAGAGAAGTCAGATACGCAGTATTTT. This chain connects TRBV2 to TRBJ2-3, with no clear D. Germline V gene lookup returns CDR1 SNHLY and CDR2 FYNNEI. The length of the CDR3 is 13 residues. Deletions cut 7 bases from V and 4 bases from J, with 12 bases between. Complete variable domain (other parts from reference TRBV2 and TRBJ2-3): EPEVTQTPSHQVTQMGQEVILRCVPISNHLYFYWYRQILGQKVEFLVSFYNNEISEKSEIFDDQFSVERPDGSNFTLKIRSTKLEDSAMYFCASTVEKSDTQYFGPGTRLTVL.

V usage is TRBV28 and J usage is TRBJ2-7, with D possibly matching TRBD2 (7 bases). The germline V gene encodes CDR1 MDHEN and CDR2 SYDVKM. V was clipped by 9 bases and J by 6 bases, with 18 bases between them. The CDR3 consists of 13 residues. CDR3 in DNA: TGTGCCAGAGGGGGGGACTCTCTCCTCGAGCAGTACGTC. This codes for CARGGDSLLEQYV.

This clone was found once. The V gene is TRBV27, the J gene TRBJ1-1; 9 bases are shared with TRBD1. The trim removed 6 bases at V and 0 bases at J, leaving 5 bases unmatched. Germline CDR1 is MNHEY and CDR2 is SMNVEV (reference sequence). The CDR3 runs 15 residues. The CDR3 sequence: CASSYNRGLNTEAFF. Written as DNA, the CDR3 is TGTGCCAGCAGCTATAACAGGGGGCTGAACACTGAAGCTTTCTTT.

The rearrangement uses TRBV4-1 and TRBJ2-1; the match to TRBD2 covers 7 bases. The germline V gene has CDR1 MGHRA and CDR2 YSYEKL. The CDR3 covers 15 residues. V lost 6 bases to trimming and J lost 6 bases; unmatched junction nucleotides: 11. CDR3: CASSPYVGRVNEQFF. The CDR3 region has the DNA TGCGCCAGCAGTCCCTATGTGGGGAGGGTCAATGAGCAGTTCTTC.

This clone occurred once. The V call is TRBV5-4, the J call TRBJ2-2; possible D gene TRBD2, 6 bases. The CDR3 is 15 amino acids. The germline V and J ends were trimmed by 4 bases and 7 bases, with 17 bases remaining between them. From germline, CDR1 is SGHNT and CDR2 YYREEE (reference sequence). CDR3 bases: TGTGCCAGCAGCGCTGGCGGAGGGGAGGTCGGGGAGCTGTTTTTT. Translating gives CASSAGGGEVGELFF.

The CDR3 reads CASSLIGTGMGYTF. The CDR3 nucleotides read TGTGCCAGCAGCTTAATAGGGACAGGGATGGGCTACACCTTC. This chain joins TRBV5-6 and TRBJ1-2; 9 bases map to TRBD1. The V and J ends lost 2 bases and 8 bases, in that order; junction bases with no gene match: 7. This CDR3 contains 14 residues. Germline V gene data show CDR1 as SGHDT and CDR2 as YYEEEE.

As concerns this clone: The same CDR3 arises from other DNA sequences in this sample as well. The chain couples TRBV7-6 to TRBJ2-3; D uncertain. CDR3 size: 12 residues. Deletions cut 4 bases from V and 2 bases from J, with 4 bases between. Per germline, CDR1 SGHVS and CDR2 FNYEAQ. CDR3: CASSSLTDTQYF. CDR3 nucleotide sequence: TGTGCCAGCAGCTCACTCACAGATACGCAGTATTTT.

CDR3 in amino acids: CATSDPSTGTEAFF. CDR3 in DNA: TGTGCCACCAGTGATCCCTCGACAGGGACTGAAGCTTTCTTT. The chain links TRBV24-1 to TRBJ1-1; 7 bases agree with TRBD1. CDR3 length: 14 residues. Germline V lookup: CDR1 KGHDR, CDR2 SFDVKD. The trim removed 3 bases at V and 5 bases at J, leaving 5 bases unmatched.

The CDR3 sequence is CASSQDLERETQYF. CDR3 in DNA: TGTGCCAGCAGCCAAGACCTAGAAAGGGAGACCCAGTACTTC. The rearrangement links TRBV3-1 (or the pseudogene TRBV3-2) to TRBJ2-5; D not resolved. V dropped 0 bases and J dropped 5 bases, with 10 bases sitting between them. Per germline, CDR1 LGHDT and CDR2 YNNKEL (reference sequence). The CDR3 runs to 14 residues.

The rearrangement joins TRBV30 to TRBJ2-1; tentative D call: TRBD1 (6 bases). Trimming removed 3 bases from V and 2 bases from J, with 8 bases in between. This CDR3 is built from 13 residues. Looked up from germline, CDR1 is GTSNPN and CDR2 is SVGIG (reference sequence). DNA for the CDR3: TGTGCCTGGAGGGACAGAACCTACAATGAGCAGTTCTTC. Its protein is CAWRDRTYNEQFF.

The rearrangement joins TRBV19 to TRBJ1-4; weak D call: TRBD1 (5 bases). V shed 1 base and J shed 7 bases, with 13 bases lying between them. This CDR3 region has 15 residues. Germline values: CDR1 LNHDA, CDR2 SQIVND (reference sequence). The CDR3 sequence is CASSIGGRWSEKLFF. CDR3 nucleotides: TGTGCCAGTAGTATAGGGGGCAGGTGGTCTGAAAAACTGTTTTTT.

The genes are TRBV5-4 and TRBJ1-6; D not resolved. V lost 3 bases and J 6 bases, leaving 13 bases between the germline ends. Germline CDR1 reads SGHNT; CDR2 reads YYREEE (reference sequence). The CDR3 length is 15 residues. The CDR3, as DNA: TGTGCCAGCAGCTCGCGGGGATTCCGTAATTCACCCCTCCACTTT. Its protein is CASSSRGFRNSPLHF.

The rearrangement joins TRBV7-6 to TRBJ1-4; no clear D. CDR1 is SGHVS and CDR2 is FNYEAQ in the germline V gene. The V gene lost 6 bases and the J gene lost 5 bases, with 4 bases spanning the gap. CDR3 length: 11 amino acids. CDR3 sequence (DNA): TGTGCCAGCAGTCAAAATGAAAAACTGTTTTTT. Residues: CASSQNEKLFF.